This T cell receptor (beta chain) was recorded in a study of human T cells and chemical hapten exposure. As for time point: patch test 3, about 24 weeks after DPC sensitization. Sample treatment: therapeutic diphenylcyclopropenone sensitization with weekly scalp DPC. The library tagged each cDNA molecule with unique molecular identifiers. In the source study's methods: A per-sample median of roughly 97,000 TCRs was observed, with a range of roughly 20,000 to 690,600. Via MiXCR, TCRdb re-called the RACE reads, giving one row per CDR3 protein. The authors' filters were not applied to this entry. This repertoire shows under 130,000 distinct CDR3 sequences, under 40% found once; its top ten account for roughly 2.5%. The CDR3 is 15 residues long. From germline, CDR1 is LGHNA and CDR2 YSLEER. V dropped 0 bases and J dropped 5; count of bases not matched to a gene: 5. This clonotype came up a few times. Its antigen is still unknown.

Study results and caveats: In the PT1 data, expanded TCR counts showed a positive correlation with patch test score.

The chain employs TRBV4-3 and TRBJ1-1; TRBD1 aligns across 8 bases. This TCR was recovered from a man in his forties or fifties with alopecia areata. Some clones in this sample may be carry-over from other donors' samples. Sequenced material: whole blood, taken in connection with sensitization to the hapten diphenylcyclopropenone (DPC). Written as DNA, the CDR3 is TGCGCCAGCAGCCAAGAAACAGGGGGAGAGACTGAAGCTTTCTTT. It is translated as CASSQETGGETEAFF.